The 3 T cell receptor beta chains below all came from one sample that was sequenced in a study of early T cells in non-severe SARS-CoV-2 infection. A single record per CDR3 protein comes from TCRdb applying MiXCR to the 5' RACE reads. The table lists tens of thousands of distinct CDR3 sequences, 8% to 9.5% of them singletons. Sequences were obtained from whole blood. The origin of the receptors is an adult who was a healthcare worker with PCR-confirmed SARS-CoV-2 infection or an uninfected control (not recorded which).

The V call is TRBV19, the J call TRBJ1-5; D unresolved. CDR1 and CDR2 from the germline V gene are LNHDA and SQIVND (reference sequence). This CDR3 is 13 amino acids long. V lost 7 bases and J 0 bases, leaving 7 bases between the germline ends. CDR3 coding DNA: TGTGCCAGTACAACGAATAGCAATCAGCCCCAGCATTTT. Its protein is CASTTNSNQPQHF. Based on the CDR3 plus reference TRBV19 and TRBJ1-5, the full variable domain is DGGITQSPKYLFRKEGQNVTLSCEQNLNHDAMYWYRQDPGQGLRLIYYSQIVNDFQKGDIAEGYSVSREKKESFPLTVTSAQKNPTAFYLCASTTNSNQPQHFGDGTRLSIL.

V usage is TRBV7-9 and J usage is TRBJ2-4; TRBD1 matches 9 bases. V was pared by 2 bases and J by 0 bases, with 5 bases of the junction left unmatched. The CDR3 length is 17 residues. Germline lookup yields CDR1 SEHNR and CDR2 FQNEAQ (reference sequence). The CDR3 nucleotides are TGTGCCAGCAGCTTAAGTGACAGGGGGGGAGCCAAAAACATTCAGTACTTC. This gives the protein CASSLSDRGGAKNIQYF.

This clonotype appeared many times. The V and J genes are TRBV24-1 and TRBJ2-3, with D unclear. Trimming took off 4 bases at V and 13 bases at J, with 14 bases between the two ends. The CDR3 extends over 12 amino acids. Germline V CDR1 and CDR2: KGHDR, SFDVKD. In DNA form, the CDR3 reads TGTGCCACCAGTGACAACGCCCGGAACAAGTATTTT. It specifies CATSDNARNKYF.